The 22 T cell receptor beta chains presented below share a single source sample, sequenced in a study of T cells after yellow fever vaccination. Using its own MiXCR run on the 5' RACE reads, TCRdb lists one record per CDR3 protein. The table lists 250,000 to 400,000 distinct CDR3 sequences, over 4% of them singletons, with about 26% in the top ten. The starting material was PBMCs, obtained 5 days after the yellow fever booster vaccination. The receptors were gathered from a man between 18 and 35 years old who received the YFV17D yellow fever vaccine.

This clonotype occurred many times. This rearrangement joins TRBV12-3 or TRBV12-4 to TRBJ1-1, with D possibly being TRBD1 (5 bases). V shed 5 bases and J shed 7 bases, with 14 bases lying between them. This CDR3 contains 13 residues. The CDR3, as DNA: TGTGCCAGCAGTCGGGACGTGAGATATGAAGCTTTCTTT. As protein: CASSRDVRYEAFF.

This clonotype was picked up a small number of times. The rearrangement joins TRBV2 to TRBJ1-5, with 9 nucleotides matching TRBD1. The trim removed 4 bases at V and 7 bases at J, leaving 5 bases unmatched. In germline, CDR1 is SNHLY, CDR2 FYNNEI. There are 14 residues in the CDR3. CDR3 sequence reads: CASSGETGGQPQHF. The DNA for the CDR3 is TGTGCCAGCAGTGGGGAGACAGGGGGACAGCCCCAGCATTTT.

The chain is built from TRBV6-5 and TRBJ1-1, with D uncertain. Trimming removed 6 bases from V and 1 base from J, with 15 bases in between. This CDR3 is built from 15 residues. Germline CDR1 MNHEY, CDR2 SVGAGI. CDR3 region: CASSLTAAGNTEAFF. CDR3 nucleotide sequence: TGTGCCAGCAGCCTAACAGCGGCAGGGAACACTGAAGCTTTCTTT.

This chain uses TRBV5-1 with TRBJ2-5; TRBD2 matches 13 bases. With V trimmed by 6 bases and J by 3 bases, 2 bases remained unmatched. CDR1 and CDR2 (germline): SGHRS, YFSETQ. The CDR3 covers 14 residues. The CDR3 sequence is CASKGLAGKETQYF. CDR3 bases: TGCGCCAGCAAGGGACTAGCGGGAAAAGAGACCCAGTACTTC.

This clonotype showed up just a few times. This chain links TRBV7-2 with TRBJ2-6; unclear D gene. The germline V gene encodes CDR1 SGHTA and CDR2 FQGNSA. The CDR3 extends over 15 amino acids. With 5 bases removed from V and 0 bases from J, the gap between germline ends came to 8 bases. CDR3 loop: CASSHWSSGANVLTF. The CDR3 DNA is TGTGCCAGCAGCCATTGGAGCTCTGGGGCCAACGTCCTGACTTTC.

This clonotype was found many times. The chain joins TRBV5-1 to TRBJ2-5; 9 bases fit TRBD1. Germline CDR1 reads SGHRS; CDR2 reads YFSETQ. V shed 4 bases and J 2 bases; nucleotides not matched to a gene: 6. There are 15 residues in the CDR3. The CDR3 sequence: CASSPRTGEQETQYF. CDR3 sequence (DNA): TGCGCCAGCAGCCCGAGGACAGGGGAACAAGAGACCCAGTACTTC.

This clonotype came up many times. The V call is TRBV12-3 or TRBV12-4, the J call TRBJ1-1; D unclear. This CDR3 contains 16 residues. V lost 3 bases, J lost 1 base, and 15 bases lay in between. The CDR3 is CASSLGFALGNTEAFF. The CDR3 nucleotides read TGTGCCAGCAGTTTGGGCTTTGCCCTAGGGAACACTGAAGCTTTCTTT.

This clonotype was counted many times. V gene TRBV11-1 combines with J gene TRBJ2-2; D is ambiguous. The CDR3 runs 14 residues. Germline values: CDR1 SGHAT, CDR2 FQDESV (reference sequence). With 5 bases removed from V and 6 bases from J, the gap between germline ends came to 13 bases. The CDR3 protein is CASSPKVWAGELFF. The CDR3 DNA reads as TGTGCCAGCAGCCCGAAGGTCTGGGCCGGGGAGCTGTTTTTT.

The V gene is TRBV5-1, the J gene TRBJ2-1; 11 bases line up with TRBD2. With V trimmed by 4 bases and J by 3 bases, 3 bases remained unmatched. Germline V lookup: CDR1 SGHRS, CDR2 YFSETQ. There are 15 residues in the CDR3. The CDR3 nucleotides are TGCGCCAGCAGCATGACTAGCGGGGTCTACAATGAGCAGTTCTTC. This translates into CASSMTSGVYNEQFF.

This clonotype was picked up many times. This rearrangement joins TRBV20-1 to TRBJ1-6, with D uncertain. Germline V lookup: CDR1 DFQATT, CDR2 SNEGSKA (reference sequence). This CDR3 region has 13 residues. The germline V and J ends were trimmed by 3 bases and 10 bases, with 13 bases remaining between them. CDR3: CSASSGVSSPLHF. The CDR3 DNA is TGCAGTGCTAGTTCCGGGGTATCGTCACCCCTCCACTTT.

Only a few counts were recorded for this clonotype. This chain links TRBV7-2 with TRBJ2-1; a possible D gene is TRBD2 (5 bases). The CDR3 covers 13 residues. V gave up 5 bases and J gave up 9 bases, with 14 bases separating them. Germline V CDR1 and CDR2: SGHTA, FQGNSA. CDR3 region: CASSPELVSEQFF. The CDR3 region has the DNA TGTGCCAGCAGCCCTGAACTAGTTAGTGAGCAGTTCTTC.

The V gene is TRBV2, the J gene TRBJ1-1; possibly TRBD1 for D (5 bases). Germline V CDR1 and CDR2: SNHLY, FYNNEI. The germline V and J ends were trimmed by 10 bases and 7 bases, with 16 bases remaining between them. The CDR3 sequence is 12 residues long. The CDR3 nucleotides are TGTGCCACCAATGAGGGGTTCGGTGAAGCTTTCTTT. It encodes CATNEGFGEAFF.

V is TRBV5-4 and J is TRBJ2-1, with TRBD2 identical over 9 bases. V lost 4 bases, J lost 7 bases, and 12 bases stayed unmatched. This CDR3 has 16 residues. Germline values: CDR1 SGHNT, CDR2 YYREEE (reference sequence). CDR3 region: CASSPAGGTGWNEQFF. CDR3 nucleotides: TGTGCCAGCAGCCCCGCGGGGGGGACCGGGTGGAATGAGCAGTTCTTC.

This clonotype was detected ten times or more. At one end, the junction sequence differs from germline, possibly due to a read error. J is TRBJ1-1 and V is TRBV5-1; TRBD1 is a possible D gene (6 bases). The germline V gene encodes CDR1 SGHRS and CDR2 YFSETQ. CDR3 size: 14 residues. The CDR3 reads CASSLGQGSTEAFF. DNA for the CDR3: TGTGCCAGCAGCTTGGGGCAGGGGAGCACTGAAGCTTTCTTT.

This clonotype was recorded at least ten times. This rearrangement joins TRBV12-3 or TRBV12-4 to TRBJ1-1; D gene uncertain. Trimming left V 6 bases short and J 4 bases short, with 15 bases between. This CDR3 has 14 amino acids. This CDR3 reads CASSLGGGPTEAFF. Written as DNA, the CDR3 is TGTGCCAGCAGCCTGGGAGGAGGGCCCACTGAAGCTTTCTTT.

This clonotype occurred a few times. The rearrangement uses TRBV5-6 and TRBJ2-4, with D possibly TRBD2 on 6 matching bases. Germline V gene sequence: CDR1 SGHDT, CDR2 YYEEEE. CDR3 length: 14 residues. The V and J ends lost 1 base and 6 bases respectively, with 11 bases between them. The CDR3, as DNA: TGTGCCAGCAGCTTGTGGGGGGTTGGAAACATTCAGTACTTC. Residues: CASSLWGVGNIQYF.

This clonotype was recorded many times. The chain's CDR3 is CASSQVSLAGTQYF. The CDR3, as DNA: TGTGCCAGCAGCCAAGTCTCACTGGCAGGTACCCAGTACTTC. V usage is TRBV14 and J usage is TRBJ2-5; D remains ambiguous. This CDR3 spans 14 amino acids. Trimming left V 1 base short and J 8 bases short, with 14 bases between. CDR1 SGHDN and CDR2 FVKESK come from the germline V gene.

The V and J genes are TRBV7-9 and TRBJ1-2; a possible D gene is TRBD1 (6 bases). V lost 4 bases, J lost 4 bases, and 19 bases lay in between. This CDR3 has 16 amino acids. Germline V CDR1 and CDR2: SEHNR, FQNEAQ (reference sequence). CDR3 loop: CASSSSPPGGFYGYTF. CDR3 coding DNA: TGTGCCAGCAGCTCCAGCCCCCCGGGGGGCTTCTATGGCTACACCTTC.

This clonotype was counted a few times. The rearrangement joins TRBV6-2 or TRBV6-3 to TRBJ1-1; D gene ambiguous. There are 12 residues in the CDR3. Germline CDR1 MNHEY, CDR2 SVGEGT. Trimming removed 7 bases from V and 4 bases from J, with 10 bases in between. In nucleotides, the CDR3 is TGTGCCAGCACCAACGGGATCACTGAAGCTTTCTTT. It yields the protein CASTNGITEAFF.

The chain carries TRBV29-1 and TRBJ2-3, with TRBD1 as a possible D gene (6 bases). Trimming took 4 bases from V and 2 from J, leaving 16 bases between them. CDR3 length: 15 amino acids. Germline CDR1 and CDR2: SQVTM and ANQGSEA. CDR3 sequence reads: CSVAPGTSITDTQYF. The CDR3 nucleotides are TGCAGCGTTGCCCCCGGGACATCTATCACAGATACGCAGTATTTT.

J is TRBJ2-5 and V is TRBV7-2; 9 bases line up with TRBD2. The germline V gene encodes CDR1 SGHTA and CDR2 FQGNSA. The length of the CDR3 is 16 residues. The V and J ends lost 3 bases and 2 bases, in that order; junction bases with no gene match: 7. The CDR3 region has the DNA TGTGCCAGCAGCTTGGCGCGGGGGGGCGCACAAGAGACCCAGTACTTC. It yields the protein CASSLARGGAQETQYF.

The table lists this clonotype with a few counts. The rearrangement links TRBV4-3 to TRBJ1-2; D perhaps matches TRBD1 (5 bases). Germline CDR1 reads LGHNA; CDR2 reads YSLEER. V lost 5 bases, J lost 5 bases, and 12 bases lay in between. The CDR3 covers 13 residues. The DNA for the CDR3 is TGCGCCAGCAGCAAAAGACAGCAGTATGGCTACACCTTC. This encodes CASSKRQQYGYTF.